These 21 T cell receptor beta chains were all obtained from the same sample, sequenced in a study of cytomegalovirus exposure and HLA in healthy donors. The data were produced by immunoSEQ multiplex PCR, yet TCRdb's version contains in-frame clones alone and is incomplete. The sample holds 150,000 to 200,000 clones; 84% are singletons and the top ten take 10%. Material for sequencing was PBMCs. The receptors here all came from a man between 25 and 39 years old in good health and CMV-seropositive.

The genes are TRBV21-1 and TRBJ2-7; the table's D gene call, TRBD1, was not cross checked with the DNA. TRBV21-1 is a pseudogene locus. This CDR3 region has 15 residues. Here the CDR3 DNA reads TGTGCCAGCACCCCCGCGGGGGACAGGACCTACGAGCAGTACTTC. Translating it yields CASTPAGDRTYEQYF.

This rearrangement joins TRBV7-2 to TRBJ1-2; 7 positions agree with TRBD1. V was pared by 5 bases and J by 14 bases, with 17 bases of the junction left unmatched. The CDR3 totals 14 residues. Germline V CDR1 and CDR2: SGHTA, FQGNSA. The CDR3 loop is CASSLPGTVDGFTF. As DNA, the CDR3 is TGTGCCAGCAGCCTTCCCGGGACAGTTGATGGCTTTACCTTC.

The V and J genes are TRBV10-1 and TRBJ2-3, with D possibly being TRBD2 (6 bases). Germline lookup yields CDR1 WNHNN and CDR2 SYGVQD (reference sequence). The CDR3 extends over 13 amino acids. V lost 7 bases to trimming and J lost 6 bases, with 14 bases between them. CDR3 in amino acids: CASTGGDWDTQYF. CDR3 bases: TGCGCCAGCACCGGAGGGGACTGGGATACGCAGTATTTT.

The sample holds a few counts of this clone. DNA of the CDR3: TGTGCCAGCAGCCCAGGACAGGGGGCGGCGGCCTACGAGCAGTACTTC. Its protein is CASSPGQGAAAYEQYF. This chain joins TRBV7-9 and TRBJ2-7, with TRBD1 identical over 11 bases. The trim removed 5 bases at V and 2 bases at J, leaving 8 bases unmatched. The CDR3 totals 16 residues. CDR1 is SEHNR and CDR2 is FQNEAQ in the germline V gene (reference sequence).

This clone has a handful of counts. The V gene is TRBV6-6, the J gene TRBJ2-7; D might be TRBD2 (7 bases). This CDR3 has 16 residues. In germline, CDR1 is MNHNY, CDR2 SVGAGI (reference sequence). Trimming removed 2 bases from V and 2 bases from J, with 16 bases in between. The CDR3 spells CASSYQQGGGTYEQYF. The CDR3 nucleotides read TGTGCCAGCAGTTACCAACAAGGGGGAGGGACCTACGAGCAGTACTTC.

This sequence joins TRBV2 and TRBJ2-3; TRBD2 aligns across 10 bases. Losses at the gene ends were 4 bases for V and 5 bases for J; bases not matched to a gene: 9. Per germline, CDR1 SNHLY and CDR2 FYNNEI. The CDR3 is made up of 16 amino acids. CDR3 DNA sequence: TGTGCCAGCAGTGGGACACCGGGACTAGCGTTAGATACGCAGTATTTT. This gives the protein CASSGTPGLALDTQYF.

This clone showed up just a few times. The V gene is TRBV28, the J gene TRBJ2-7; D is undetermined. This CDR3 contains 13 residues. Trimming shortened V by 4 bases and J by 9 bases, and 16 bases separated the two germline ends. Germline V gene lookup returns CDR1 MDHEN and CDR2 SYDVKM. In nucleotides, the CDR3 is TGTGCCAGCAGTTACTCCGGGTCTACGAGGCAGTACTTC. Translated, it gives CASSYSGSTRQYF.

The rearrangement uses TRBV28 and TRBJ2-5; D might be TRBD1 (6 bases). CDR3 size: 13 residues. Looked up from germline, CDR1 is MDHEN and CDR2 is SYDVKM. V was cut by 4 bases and J by 5 bases, with 11 bases left in between. The DNA for the CDR3 is TGTGCCAGCAGTTGGGGGCAGGGGGAGACCCAGTACTTC. Protein: CASSWGQGETQYF.

The V and J genes are TRBV27 and TRBJ2-7; 10 positions match TRBD2. The ends lost 4 bases at V and 7 bases at J; junction bases unmatched: 10. Germline lookup yields CDR1 MNHEY and CDR2 SMNVEV (reference sequence). This CDR3 is 15 amino acids long. This CDR3 is CASSSPSGGAWEQYF. CDR3 nucleotide sequence: TGTGCCAGCAGTTCGCCAAGCGGGGGGGCTTGGGAGCAGTACTTC.

The V gene is TRBV2, the J gene TRBJ2-7; tentative D call: TRBD1 (5 bases). CDR1 SNHLY and CDR2 FYNNEI come from the germline V gene. This CDR3 is built from 16 residues. V lost 4 bases to trimming and J lost 2 bases, with 18 bases between them. CDR3 sequence: CASSGAWPDRTYEQYF. DNA for the CDR3: TGTGCCAGCAGTGGGGCGTGGCCCGACAGAACCTACGAGCAGTACTTC.

The chain recombines TRBV7-9 with TRBJ1-5, with 8 bases aligning to TRBD1. J lost 7 bases, V lost 5 bases, and 10 bases had no gene match. Germline V CDR1 and CDR2: SEHNR, FQNEAQ (reference sequence). This CDR3 comprises 15 residues. CDR3: CASSHDRGVGQPQHF. Here the CDR3 DNA reads TGTGCCAGCAGCCACGACAGGGGAGTAGGGCAGCCCCAGCATTTT.

This clone was counted once. V and J are TRBV7-3 and TRBJ2-3; the D gene is possibly TRBD1 (6 bases). Germline V lookup: CDR1 SGHTA, CDR2 FQGTGA. The CDR3 is made up of 16 amino acids. Trimming left V 0 bases short and J 4 bases short, with 14 bases between. The CDR3 nucleotides read TGTGCCAGCAGCTTAACGGGGGCTTCTCGGGCAGATACGCAGTATTTT. Residues: CASSLTGASRADTQYF.

V is TRBV18 and J is TRBJ1-1; D gene unclear. The CDR3 loop spans 13 amino acids. Germline CDR1 and CDR2: KGHSH and LQKENI. V lost 2 bases and J lost 1, with 5 bases in between. CDR3 DNA sequence: TGTGCCAGCTCACCATACGGGAACACTGAAGCTTTCTTT. Translating gives CASSPYGNTEAFF.

V is TRBV28 and J is TRBJ2-7, with a tentative D call TRBD1 (7 bases). Trimming shortened V by 6 bases and J by 0 bases, and 15 bases separated the two germline ends. This CDR3 has 15 residues. Germline loops: CDR1 MDHEN, CDR2 SYDVKM. The CDR3 sequence is CASREGTASSYEQYF. CDR3 DNA sequence: TGTGCCAGCAGGGAGGGGACAGCGAGCTCCTACGAGCAGTACTTC.

The genes are TRBV5-4 and TRBJ2-3; D is unclear. Trimming pared 1 base from V and 0 bases from J, leaving 3 bases between. Germline loops: CDR1 SGHNT, CDR2 YYREEE (reference sequence). This CDR3 is 13 amino acids long. The CDR3 DNA reads TGTGCCAGCAGCTTGCCTAGCACAGATACGCAGTATTTT. Translating gives CASSLPSTDTQYF.

V gene TRBV5-6 combines with J gene TRBJ1-1, with unresolved D. The CDR3 sequence is 14 residues long. Germline CDR1 SGHDT, CDR2 YYEEEE. V lost 3 bases and J lost 7, with 16 bases in between. The CDR3 spells CASSSPSGRVEAFF. The CDR3 DNA is TGTGCCAGCAGCTCCCCGAGCGGACGGGTTGAAGCTTTCTTT.

CDR3 nucleotides: TGCGCCAGCAGCTCCGGGACTCCGGCATCAACGCAGTATTTT. It is translated as CASSSGTPASTQYF. This chain joins TRBV5-1 and TRBJ2-3, with D perhaps TRBD2 (6 bases). V was trimmed by 3 bases and J by 9 bases, leaving 17 bases between them. This CDR3 has 14 residues. Germline lookup yields CDR1 SGHRS and CDR2 YFSETQ.

The CDR3 DNA is TGCGCCAGCAGAGACACAAGCACCGGGGAGCTGTTTTTT. Protein sequence: CASRDTSTGELFF. V usage is TRBV10-2 and J usage is TRBJ2-2; D gene ambiguous. The CDR3 is made up of 13 amino acids. Germline loops: CDR1 WSHSY, CDR2 SAAADI. Trimming removed 6 bases at V and 4 bases at J, with 9 bases between.

In the case of this clone: Only one base separates this from a far larger clonotype, so it likely reflects a read error. This chain connects TRBV2 to TRBJ2-1; the match to TRBD2 covers 8 bases. The junction had 1 base not matched to a gene; V was cut back by 3 bases and J by 0 bases. Germline lookup yields CDR1 SNHLY and CDR2 FYNNEI. The CDR3 has 15 residues. CDR3 DNA sequence: TGTGCCAGCAGTGAGGCGGGAGGCTCCTACAATGAGCAGTTCTTC. Encoded protein: CASSEAGGSYNEQFF.

This clone was detected a few times. The chain joins TRBV25-1 to TRBJ2-1; 7 bases line up with TRBD2. The CDR3 contains 13 residues. V trimming: 4 bases; J trimming: 7 bases; junction bases outside the gene matches: 4. From germline, CDR1 is MGHDK and CDR2 SYGVNS. The CDR3 sequence: CASSGGGSNEQFF. DNA for the CDR3: TGTGCCAGCAGTGGAGGCGGGAGTAATGAGCAGTTCTTC.

The J gene is TRBJ1-2, the V gene TRBV7-2, with D possibly TRBD1 on 6 matching bases. Germline assignment: CDR1 SGHTA and CDR2 FQGNSA. V dropped 4 bases and J dropped 5 bases, with 17 bases sitting between them. This CDR3 has 15 residues. This CDR3 is CASSSAGVTPYGYTF. CDR3 DNA: TGTGCCAGCAGCTCCGCAGGGGTAACGCCTTATGGCTACACCTTC.